The T cell receptor (beta chain) under discussion was sequenced for a study of blood T cell repertoires in COVID-19. The protocol was immunoSEQ multiplex PCR, while the TCRdb copy is restricted to in-frame clones and leaves out a portion. The sample shows a few hundred thousand clones, around 90% of them seen only once. The CDR3 contains 15 residues. Per the germline V gene, CDR1 is SGHNT and CDR2 is YYREEE (reference sequence). The V end was cut by 0 bases, the J end by 4 bases, with 13 bases between. The TCR originated in a man aged 55-75 years who had recovered from COVID-19. Sequenced: peripheral blood. The chain couples TRBV5-4 to TRBJ2-5, with D possibly being TRBD2 (5 bases). In DNA form, the CDR3 reads TGTGCCAGCAGCTTGGGCTGGCTAGAGGGAGAGACCCAGTACTTC. Its protein product is CASSLGWLEGETQYF.